Following are 15 T cell receptor beta chains from one sample sequenced in a study of blood T cell repertoires in COVID-19. Sequenced by immunoSEQ multiplex PCR; TCRdb stores in-frame clones only, minus some. The table lists 40,000 to 60,000 clones, roughly 88% of them singletons. Sequenced material: peripheral blood. These TCRs come from a human donor in a cohort sampled during active COVID-19.

The chain couples TRBV27 to TRBJ2-1; TRBD1 is a possible D gene (6 bases). Trimming removed 3 bases at V and 5 bases at J, with 17 bases between. Germline lookup yields CDR1 MNHEY and CDR2 SMNVEV (reference sequence). The CDR3 covers 16 residues. CDR3: CASSLVSTGMNNEQFF. DNA of the CDR3: TGTGCCAGCAGTTTGGTATCGACAGGAATGAACAATGAGCAGTTCTTC.

This sequence joins TRBV18 and TRBJ1-1, with D perhaps matching TRBD1 (5 bases). Trimming stripped 5 bases from V and 0 bases from J, with 10 bases between. Germline values: CDR1 KGHSH, CDR2 LQKENI. CDR3 length: 14 residues. The CDR3 region is CASSADILNTEAFF. CDR3 in DNA: TGTGCCAGCTCAGCGGACATTCTGAACACTGAAGCTTTCTTT.

This chain joins TRBV7-2 and TRBJ2-1; possible D gene TRBD2, 5 bases. CDR3 length equals 13 residues. Germline loops: CDR1 SGHTA, CDR2 FQGNSA. Trimming left V 3 bases short and J 6 bases short, with 9 bases between. The CDR3 DNA follows: TGTGCCAGCAGCTTTATGAGGGCCAATGAGCAGTTCTTC. Amino acid sequence: CASSFMRANEQFF. The variable domain in full, completed from reference TRBV7-2 and TRBJ2-1, reads GAGVSQSPSNKVTEKGKDVELRCDPISGHTALYWYRQSLGQGLEFLIYFQGNSAPDKSGLPSDRFSAERTGGSVSTLTIQRTQQEDSAVYLCASSFMRANEQFFGPGTRLTVL.

This clone has just one count. The gene calls are TRBV28 and TRBJ2-3; a weak D match, TRBD1 (6 bases). Germline CDR1 and CDR2: MDHEN and SYDVKM. The CDR3 extends over 13 amino acids. The germline V and J ends were trimmed by 5 bases and 3 bases, with 9 bases remaining between them. In DNA form, the CDR3 reads TGTGCCAGCAGTCCCACAGGGACAGATACGCAGTATTTT. It codes for CASSPTGTDTQYF.

This clone was recorded only once. The genes are TRBV5-1 and TRBJ1-3; D unclear. The CDR3 is made up of 16 amino acids. Trimming took off 2 bases at V and 0 bases at J, with 12 bases between the two ends. Germline loops: CDR1 SGHRS, CDR2 YFSETQ. The DNA for the CDR3 is TGCGCCAGCAGCTTTGGTTCAGCGGACTCTGGAAACACCATATATTTT. This encodes CASSFGSADSGNTIYF.

In this sample, this clone turned up a few times. The rearrangement links TRBV7-2 to TRBJ1-4, with D possibly being TRBD1 (5 bases). The germline V gene has CDR1 SGHTA and CDR2 FQGNSA. The V and J ends lost 2 bases and 5 bases respectively, with 12 bases between them. The CDR3 has 15 amino acids. CDR3 sequence (DNA): TGTGCCAGCAGCTTAATTCGGGGGGAGAATGAAAAACTGTTTTTT. Its translation: CASSLIRGENEKLFF. Full variable domain (missing parts from reference TRBV7-2 and TRBJ1-4): GAGVSQSPSNKVTEKGKDVELRCDPISGHTALYWYRQSLGQGLEFLIYFQGNSAPDKSGLPSDRFSAERTGGSVSTLTIQRTQQEDSAVYLCASSLIRGENEKLFFGSGTQLSVL.

The V gene is TRBV30, the J gene TRBJ1-3; unclear D gene. CDR1 is GTSNPN and CDR2 is SVGIG in the germline V gene (reference sequence). Trimming stripped 0 bases from V and 0 bases from J, with 6 bases between. This CDR3 has 14 residues. CDR3: CAWSVLTSGNTIYF. CDR3 coding DNA: TGTGCCTGGAGTGTACTCACCTCTGGAAACACCATATATTTT.

The chain links TRBV3-1 (or the pseudogene TRBV3-2) to TRBJ1-1; 7 bases agree with TRBD1. Germline-derived CDR1 and CDR2 are LGHDT and YNNKEL (reference sequence). J lost 11 bases, V lost 0 bases, and 3 bases had no gene match. The CDR3 spans 12 residues. CDR3 DNA sequence: TGTGCCAGCAGCCAAGAGACAGGGAGGGCTTTCTTT. Translation gives CASSQETGRAFF.

The rearrangement uses TRBV12-3 or TRBV12-4 and TRBJ1-3; D uncertain. CDR3 length: 13 residues. The ends were cut back, 6 bases at V and 0 bases at J, with 6 bases in the middle. This chain's CDR3 is CASSPDSGNTIYF. The CDR3 nucleotides are TGTGCCAGCAGCCCAGACTCTGGAAACACCATATATTTT.

The chain couples TRBV7-9 to TRBJ2-5; no clear D gene. Looked up from germline, CDR1 is SEHNR and CDR2 is FQNEAQ (reference sequence). Trimming shortened V by 2 bases and J by 2 bases, and 9 bases separated the two germline ends. The CDR3 sequence is 14 residues long. This chain's CDR3 is CASSLRRKQETQYF. The CDR3 region has the DNA TGTGCCAGCAGCTTAAGGCGGAAACAAGAGACCCAGTACTTC.

The chain uses TRBV5-1 and TRBJ2-1; TRBD2 agrees at 9 bases. Trimming cost V 6 bases and J 6 bases; bases outside gene matches: 7. CDR1 SGHRS and CDR2 YFSETQ come from the germline V gene. The CDR3 runs 14 residues. The CDR3 region is CASTWSSGANEQFF. The CDR3 DNA reads as TGCGCCAGCACTTGGTCTAGCGGGGCCAATGAGCAGTTCTTC.

This rearrangement joins TRBV30 to TRBJ1-1; 10 nucleotides align to TRBD1. Trimming took 4 bases from V and 0 from J; bases not matched to a gene: 17. CDR1 GTSNPN and CDR2 SVGIG come from the germline V gene (reference sequence). This CDR3 has 19 residues. The CDR3 is CAWTPQFRDRGLMNTEAFF. In nucleotides, the CDR3 is TGTGCCTGGACCCCACAGTTCCGGGACAGGGGTTTAATGAACACTGAAGCTTTCTTT.

This chain uses TRBV5-1 with TRBJ2-7; 10 nucleotides align to TRBD2. This CDR3 is built from 15 residues. The germline V gene encodes CDR1 SGHRS and CDR2 YFSETQ. V dropped 0 bases and J dropped 7; count of bases not matched to a gene: 7. This CDR3 is CASSLEASGREEQYF. In nucleotides, the CDR3 is TGCGCCAGCAGCTTGGAGGCTAGCGGGAGAGAAGAGCAGTACTTC.

The chain carries TRBV7-9 and TRBJ1-3; 8 positions agree with TRBD1. V lost 4 bases and J lost 1; bases outside the gene matches: 12. CDR3 length: 18 residues. From germline, CDR1 is SEHNR and CDR2 FQNEAQ (reference sequence). DNA of the CDR3: TGTGCCAGCAGCTCGGACAGGGCGAGATTAGTATCTGGAAACACCATATATTTT. Amino acid sequence: CASSSDRARLVSGNTIYF.

The chain combines TRBV7-9 with TRBJ1-1; perhaps TRBD1 as D (5 bases). The CDR3 is 16 amino acids. V lost 5 bases and J lost 3, with 19 bases in between. Germline lookup yields CDR1 SEHNR and CDR2 FQNEAQ (reference sequence). The CDR3 sequence is CASSPRVAMKDTEAFF. DNA of the CDR3: TGTGCCAGCAGCCCCAGGGTCGCGATGAAGGACACTGAAGCTTTCTTT.